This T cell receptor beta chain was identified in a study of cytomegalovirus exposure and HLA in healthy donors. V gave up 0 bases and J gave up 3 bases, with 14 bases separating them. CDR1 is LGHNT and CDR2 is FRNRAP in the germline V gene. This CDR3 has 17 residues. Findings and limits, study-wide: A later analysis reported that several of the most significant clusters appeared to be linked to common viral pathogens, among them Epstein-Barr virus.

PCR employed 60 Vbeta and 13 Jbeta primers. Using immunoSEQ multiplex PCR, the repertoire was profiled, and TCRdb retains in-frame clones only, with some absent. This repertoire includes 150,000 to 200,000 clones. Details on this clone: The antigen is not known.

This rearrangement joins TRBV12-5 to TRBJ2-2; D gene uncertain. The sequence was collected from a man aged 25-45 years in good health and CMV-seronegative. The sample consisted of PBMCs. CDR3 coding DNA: TGTGCTAGTGGTTTGGTACGTGTGGGCTTCGACACCGGGGAGCTGTTTTTT. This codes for CASGLVRVGFDTGELFF.